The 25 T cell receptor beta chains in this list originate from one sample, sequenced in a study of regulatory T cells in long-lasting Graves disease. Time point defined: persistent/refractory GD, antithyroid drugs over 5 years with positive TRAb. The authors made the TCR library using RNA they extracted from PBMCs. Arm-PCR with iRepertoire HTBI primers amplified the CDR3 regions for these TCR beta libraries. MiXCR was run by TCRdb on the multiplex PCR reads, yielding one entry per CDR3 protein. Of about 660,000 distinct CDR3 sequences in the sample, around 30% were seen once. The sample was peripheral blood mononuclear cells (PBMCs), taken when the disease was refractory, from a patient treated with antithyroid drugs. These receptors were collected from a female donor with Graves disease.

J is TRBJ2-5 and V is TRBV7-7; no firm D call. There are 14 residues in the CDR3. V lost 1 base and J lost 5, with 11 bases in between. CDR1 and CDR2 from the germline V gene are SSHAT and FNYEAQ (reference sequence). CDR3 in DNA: TGTGCCAGCAGCTTAGTGTCAGCCCCGGAGACCCAGTACTTC. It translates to CASSLVSAPETQYF.

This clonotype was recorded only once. The CDR3 DNA is TGTGCCAGCAGCTTAGGAGGGTGGGAGGCGTCTCTCCATGGGCAGTTCTTC. Translating it yields CASSLGGWEASLHGQFF. The chain couples TRBV11-2 to TRBJ2-4; a possible D gene is TRBD2 (6 bases). The J call is in doubt because the DNA end fits TRBJ2-1 better. Germline V gene lookup returns CDR1 SGHAT and CDR2 FQNNGV. The CDR3 runs 17 residues.

As DNA, the CDR3 is TGTGCCAGCAACGAACAGGGTTGGGAGACCCAGTACTTC. Translating gives CASNEQGWETQYF. J is TRBJ2-5 and V is TRBV6-1; TRBD1 might be the D (6 bases). The V end lost 7 bases, the J end lost 5 bases, and 14 bases lay between the germline ends. This CDR3 spans 13 amino acids. Germline V gives CDR1 MNHNS, CDR2 SASEGT.

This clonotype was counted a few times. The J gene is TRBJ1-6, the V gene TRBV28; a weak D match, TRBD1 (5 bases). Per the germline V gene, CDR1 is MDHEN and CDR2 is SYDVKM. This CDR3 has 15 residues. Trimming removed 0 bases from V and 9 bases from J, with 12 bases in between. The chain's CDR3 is CASSLWARAGSPLHF. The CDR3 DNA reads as TGTGCCAGCAGTTTATGGGCCAGGGCAGGTTCACCCCTCCACTTT.

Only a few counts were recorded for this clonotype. CDR3 DNA sequence: TGTGCCAGCAGCCACCCAAAAGACAAGAAGTACGAGCAGTACTTC. Translating it yields CASSHPKDKKYEQYF. The J gene is TRBJ2-7, the V gene TRBV7-9; no definite D call. The CDR3 covers 15 residues. The V gene's germline CDR1 is SEHNR and CDR2 FQNEAQ (reference sequence). The V end was cut by 5 bases, the J end by 4 bases, with 18 bases between.

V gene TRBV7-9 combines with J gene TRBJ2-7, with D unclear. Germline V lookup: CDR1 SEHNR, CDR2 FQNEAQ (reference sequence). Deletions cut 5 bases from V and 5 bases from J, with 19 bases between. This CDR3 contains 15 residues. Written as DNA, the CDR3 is TGTGCCAGCAGCGCCATACCGGAGACGGTCCACGAGCAGTACTTC. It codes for CASSAIPETVHEQYF.

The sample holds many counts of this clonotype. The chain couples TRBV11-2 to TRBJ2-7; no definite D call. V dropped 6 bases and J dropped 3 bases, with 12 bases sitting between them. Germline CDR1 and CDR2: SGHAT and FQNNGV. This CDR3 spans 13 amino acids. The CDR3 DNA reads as TGTGCCAGCAGTTCCCGCAATCGCTACGAGCAGTACTTC. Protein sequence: CASSSRNRYEQYF.

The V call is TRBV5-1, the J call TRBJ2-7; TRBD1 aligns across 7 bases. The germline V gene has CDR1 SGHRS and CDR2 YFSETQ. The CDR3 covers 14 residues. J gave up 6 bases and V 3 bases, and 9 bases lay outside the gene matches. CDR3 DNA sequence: TGCGCCAGCAGCTCTGGGACAGATTTCGTCGAGCAGTACTTC. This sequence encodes CASSSGTDFVEQYF.

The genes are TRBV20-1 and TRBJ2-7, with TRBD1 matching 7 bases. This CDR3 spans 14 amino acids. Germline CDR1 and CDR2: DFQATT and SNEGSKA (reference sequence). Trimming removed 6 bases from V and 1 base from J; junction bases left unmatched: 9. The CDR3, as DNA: TGCAGTGCCATAGGACAGGAGAAGTCCTACGAGCAGTACTTC. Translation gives CSAIGQEKSYEQYF.

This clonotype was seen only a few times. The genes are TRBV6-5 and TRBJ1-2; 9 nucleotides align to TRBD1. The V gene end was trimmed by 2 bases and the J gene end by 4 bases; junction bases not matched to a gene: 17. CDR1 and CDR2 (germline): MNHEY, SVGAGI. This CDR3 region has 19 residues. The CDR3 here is CASSYGTGTGIRQGYGYTF. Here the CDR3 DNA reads TGTGCCAGCAGTTACGGGACAGGGACAGGGATCCGCCAGGGCTATGGCTACACCTTC.

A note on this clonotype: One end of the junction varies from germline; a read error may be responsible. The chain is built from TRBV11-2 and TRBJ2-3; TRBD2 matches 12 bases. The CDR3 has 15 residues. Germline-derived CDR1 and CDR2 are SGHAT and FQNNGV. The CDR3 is CAGSQTSGRGDTQYF. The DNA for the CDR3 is TGTGCCGGCAGTCAGACTAGCGGGAGAGGAGATACGCAGTATTTT.

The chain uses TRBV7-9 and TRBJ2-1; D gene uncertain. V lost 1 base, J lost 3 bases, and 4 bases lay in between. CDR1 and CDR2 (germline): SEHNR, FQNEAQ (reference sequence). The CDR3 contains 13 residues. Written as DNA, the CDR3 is TGTGCCAGCAGCTTAGATGGCTACAATGAGCAGTTCTTC. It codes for CASSLDGYNEQFF.

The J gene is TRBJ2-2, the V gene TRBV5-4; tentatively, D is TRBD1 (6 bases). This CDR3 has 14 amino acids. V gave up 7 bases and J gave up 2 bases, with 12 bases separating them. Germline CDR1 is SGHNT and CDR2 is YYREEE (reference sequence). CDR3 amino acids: CASCIQGNTGELFF. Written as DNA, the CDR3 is TGTGCCAGCTGCATACAGGGAAACACCGGGGAGCTGTTTTTT.

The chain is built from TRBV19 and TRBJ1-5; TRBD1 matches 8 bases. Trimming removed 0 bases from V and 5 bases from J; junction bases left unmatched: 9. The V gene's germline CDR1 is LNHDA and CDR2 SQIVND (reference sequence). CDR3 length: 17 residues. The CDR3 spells CASSIDHSGTGYQPQHF. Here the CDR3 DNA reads TGTGCCAGTAGTATAGACCATTCCGGGACAGGTTATCAGCCCCAGCATTTT.

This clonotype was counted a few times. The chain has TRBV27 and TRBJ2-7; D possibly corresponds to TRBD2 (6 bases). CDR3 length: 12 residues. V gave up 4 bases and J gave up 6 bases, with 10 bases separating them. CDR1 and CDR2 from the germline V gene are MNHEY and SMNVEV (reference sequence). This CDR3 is CASSSGLSEQYF. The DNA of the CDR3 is TGTGCCAGCAGTTCGGGACTTTCCGAGCAGTACTTC.

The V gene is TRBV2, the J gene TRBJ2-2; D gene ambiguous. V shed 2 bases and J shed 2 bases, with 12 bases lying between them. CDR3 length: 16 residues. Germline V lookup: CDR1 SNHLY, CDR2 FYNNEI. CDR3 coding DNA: TGTGCCAGCAGTGAAACCGGGTCGCAAAACACCGGGGAGCTGTTTTTT. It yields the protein CASSETGSQNTGELFF.

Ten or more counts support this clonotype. CDR3 loop: CASSPTPSANTEAFF. The CDR3 DNA is TGTGCCAGCAGTCCGACCCCTTCCGCGAACACTGAAGCTTTCTTT. V and J are TRBV27 and TRBJ1-1; no reliable D call. The germline CDR1 and CDR2 sequences are MNHEY and SMNVEV (reference sequence). There are 15 residues in the CDR3. Trimming removed 5 bases from V and 1 base from J, with 14 bases in between.

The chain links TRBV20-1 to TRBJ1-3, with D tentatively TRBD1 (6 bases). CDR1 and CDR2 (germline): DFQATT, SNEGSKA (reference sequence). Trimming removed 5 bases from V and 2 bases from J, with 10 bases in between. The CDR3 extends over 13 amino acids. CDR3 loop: CSARGTTGNTIYF. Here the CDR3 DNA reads TGCAGTGCTCGCGGGACAACTGGAAACACCATATATTTT.

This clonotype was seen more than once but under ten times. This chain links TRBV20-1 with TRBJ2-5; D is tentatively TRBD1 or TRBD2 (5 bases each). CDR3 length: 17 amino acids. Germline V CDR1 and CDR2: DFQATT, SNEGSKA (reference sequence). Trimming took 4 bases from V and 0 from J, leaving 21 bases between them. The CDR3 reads CSANLGQGHGDQETQYF. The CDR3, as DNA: TGCAGTGCTAATTTGGGGCAGGGTCACGGGGACCAAGAGACCCAGTACTTC.

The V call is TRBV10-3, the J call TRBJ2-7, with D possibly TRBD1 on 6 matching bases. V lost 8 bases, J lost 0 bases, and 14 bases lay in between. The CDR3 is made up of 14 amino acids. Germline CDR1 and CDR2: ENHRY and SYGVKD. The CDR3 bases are TGTGCCATCTCTACAGGGACGACCTCCTACGAGCAGTACTTC. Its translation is CAISTGTTSYEQYF.

CDR3 residues: CASSWPIGGGTQYF. Here the CDR3 DNA reads TGTGCCAGCAGCTGGCCCATCGGAGGGGGGACCCAGTACTTC. This chain uses TRBV6-1 with TRBJ2-5, with D perhaps given as TRBD1 or TRBD2 (6 bases each). Germline loops: CDR1 MNHNS, CDR2 SASEGT. V was cut by 6 bases and J by 7 bases, with 18 bases left in between. The CDR3 loop spans 14 amino acids.

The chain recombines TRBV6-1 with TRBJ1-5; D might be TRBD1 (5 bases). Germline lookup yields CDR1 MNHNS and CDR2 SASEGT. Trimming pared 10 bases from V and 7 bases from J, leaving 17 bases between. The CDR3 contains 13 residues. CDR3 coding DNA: TGTGCCACCTCAGGGACCCAGGGCCAGCCCCAGCATTTT. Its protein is CATSGTQGQPQHF.

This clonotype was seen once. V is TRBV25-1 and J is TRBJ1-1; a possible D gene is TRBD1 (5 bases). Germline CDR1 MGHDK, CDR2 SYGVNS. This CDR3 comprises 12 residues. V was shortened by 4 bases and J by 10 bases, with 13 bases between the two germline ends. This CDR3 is CASSVQGLRAFF. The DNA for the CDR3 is TGTGCCAGCAGTGTGCAGGGATTACGAGCTTTCTTT.

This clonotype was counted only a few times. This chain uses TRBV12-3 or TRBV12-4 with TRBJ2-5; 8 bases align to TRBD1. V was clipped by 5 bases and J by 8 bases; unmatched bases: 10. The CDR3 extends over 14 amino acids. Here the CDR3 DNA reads TGTGCCAGCAGTACCGGACGGGACAGGCTCACCCAGTACTTC. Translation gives CASSTGRDRLTQYF.

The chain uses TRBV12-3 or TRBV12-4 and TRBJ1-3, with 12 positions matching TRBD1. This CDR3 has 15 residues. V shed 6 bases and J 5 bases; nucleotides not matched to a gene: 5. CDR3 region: CASSRDRGLRNTIYF. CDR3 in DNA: TGTGCCAGCAGCAGGGACAGGGGGCTGAGAAACACCATATATTTT.